The source of this T cell receptor (beta chain) is a study of CD8+CD57+ T cells in acquired aplastic anemia. Study information: Sorted cells (CD4+ and CD8+) yielded DNA amounts that averaged about 3.1 ug.

The template used for profiling TCR beta VDJ and CDR3 was genomic DNA. TCRdb fed the reads into MiXCR, producing one record per CDR3 protein. The sample yields under 200,000 distinct CDR3 sequences, under 50% seen once. This CDR3 has 14 amino acids. The germline gives CDR1 SGHVS, CDR2 FQNEAQ. J lost 5 bases, V lost 5 bases, and 6 bases had no gene match. With respect to this clonotype: Its target is unknown.

Only patients with CD8+CD57+ cell expansion on flow cytometry were chosen for sequencing. Patients, without exception, had severe acquired aplastic anemia. Study results and caveats: No significant difference in CD8+ Simpson's diversity was found between patients and controls. Sharing between patients and controls was observed for twenty-nine CD8+ CDR3 sequences.

The TCR sequence derives from a human donor with aplastic anemia. This rearrangement joins TRBV7-8 to TRBJ2-5, with TRBD1 matching 9 bases. Sequenced input: sorted CD4+, CD8+, or CD8+CD57+ T cells (not recorded which) from PBMCs. The CDR3, as DNA: TGTGCCAGCAGCCGGGACAGGGCGGGGGAGACCCAGTACTTC. Amino acid sequence: CASSRDRAGETQYF. Drawing the rest from reference TRBV7-8 and TRBJ2-5, the complete variable domain is GAGVSQSPRYKVAKRGQDVALRCDPISGHVSLFWYQQALGQGPEFLTYFQNEAQLDKSGLPSDRFFAERPEGSVSTLKIQRTQQEDSAVYLCASSRDRAGETQYFGPGTRLLVL.